The clone carrying this TCR beta chain was found a few times. This sample stems from a study of T cells in Graves' hyperthyroidism and ophthalmopathy. RNA transcripts yielded amplified TCR beta CDR3 regions. An initial round of RT-PCR targeting the TCR CDR3 relied on the HTBI primer set. From the multiplex PCR reads, TCRdb called clonotypes with MiXCR, one entry per CDR3 protein. The table has about 620,000 distinct CDR3 sequences, around 15% seen once. The study excluded patients with uncontrolled infection, other autoimmune disease, pregnancy or lactation. Sequencing was done on a sample of blood. This TCR came from a woman in her thirties with Graves' hyperthyroidism.

CDR3 in DNA: TGTGCCAGCAGTCCGACAGCCGTCCACGACAATGAGCAGTTCTTC. This gives the protein CASSPTAVHDNEQFF. The chain carries TRBV6-2 or TRBV6-3 and TRBJ2-1, with D possibly TRBD1 on 5 matching bases. The V gene lost 5 bases and the J gene lost 5 bases, with 16 bases spanning the gap. Germline values: CDR1 MNHEY, CDR2 SVGEGT. The CDR3 is 15 amino acids.